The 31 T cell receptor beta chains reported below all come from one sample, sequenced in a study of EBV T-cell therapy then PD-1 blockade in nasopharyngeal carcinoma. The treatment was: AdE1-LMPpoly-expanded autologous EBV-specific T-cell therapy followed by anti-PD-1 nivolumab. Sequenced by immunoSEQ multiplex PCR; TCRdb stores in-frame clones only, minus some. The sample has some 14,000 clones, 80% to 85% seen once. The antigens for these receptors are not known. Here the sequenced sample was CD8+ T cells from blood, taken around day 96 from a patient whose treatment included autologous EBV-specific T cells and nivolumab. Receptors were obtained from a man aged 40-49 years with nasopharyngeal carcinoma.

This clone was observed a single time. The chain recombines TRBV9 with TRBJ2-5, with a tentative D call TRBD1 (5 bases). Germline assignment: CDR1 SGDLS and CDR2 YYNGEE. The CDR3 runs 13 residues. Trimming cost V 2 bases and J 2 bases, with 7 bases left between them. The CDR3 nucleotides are TGTGCCAGCAGCGTCGACAGTCAAGAGACCCAGTACTTC. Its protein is CASSVDSQETQYF.

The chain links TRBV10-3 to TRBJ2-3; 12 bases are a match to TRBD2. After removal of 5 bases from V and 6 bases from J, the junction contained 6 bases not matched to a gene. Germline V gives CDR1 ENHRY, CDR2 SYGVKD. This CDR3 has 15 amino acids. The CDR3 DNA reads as TGTGCCATCAGTACTAGCGGGGGGTTAGGGGATACGCAGTATTTT. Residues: CAISTSGGLGDTQYF.

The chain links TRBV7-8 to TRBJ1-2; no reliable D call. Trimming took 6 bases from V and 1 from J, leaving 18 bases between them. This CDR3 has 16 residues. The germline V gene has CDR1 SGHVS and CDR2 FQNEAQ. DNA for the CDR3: TGTGCCAGCAGTTCGCCGGAGATCTCACTTAACTATGGCTACACCTTC. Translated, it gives CASSSPEISLNYGYTF.

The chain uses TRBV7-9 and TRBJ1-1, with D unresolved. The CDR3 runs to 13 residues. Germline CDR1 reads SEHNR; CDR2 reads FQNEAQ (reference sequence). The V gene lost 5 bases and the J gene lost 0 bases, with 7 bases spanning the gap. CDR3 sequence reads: CASSGLLNTEAFF. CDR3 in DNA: TGTGCCAGCAGCGGACTGCTGAACACTGAAGCTTTCTTT.

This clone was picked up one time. The CDR3 DNA follows: TGTGCCAGCAGCCCCCGGGACAGGGAGATTCAGCCCCAGCATTTT. This gives the protein CASSPRDREIQPQHF. This rearrangement joins TRBV7-9 to TRBJ1-5; TRBD1 matches 9 bases. The CDR3 extends over 15 amino acids. Germline values: CDR1 SEHNR, CDR2 FQNEAQ (reference sequence). V trimming: 5 bases; J trimming: 6 bases; junction bases outside the gene matches: 8. The variable domain in full, with the rest retrieved from reference TRBV7-9 and TRBJ1-5, is DTGVSQNPRHKITKRGQNVTFRCDPISEHNRLYWYRQTLGQGPEFLTYFQNEAQLEKSRLLSDRFSAERPKGSFSTLEIQRTEQGDSAMYLCASSPRDREIQPQHFGDGTRLSIL.

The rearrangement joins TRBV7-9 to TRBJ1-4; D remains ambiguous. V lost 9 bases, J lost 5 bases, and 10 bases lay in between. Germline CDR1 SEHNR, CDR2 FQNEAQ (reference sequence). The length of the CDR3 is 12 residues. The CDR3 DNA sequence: TGTGCCAGTGGCGGGTCGAATGAAAAACTGTTTTTT. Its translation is CASGGSNEKLFF. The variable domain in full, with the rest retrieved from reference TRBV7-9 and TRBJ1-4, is DTGVSQNPRHKITKRGQNVTFRCDPISEHNRLYWYRQTLGQGPEFLTYFQNEAQLEKSRLLSDRFSAERPKGSFSTLEIQRTEQGDSAMYLCASGGSNEKLFFGSGTQLSVL.

CDR3 DNA: TGCGCCAGCAGCCAGGGCGGACAGGGAGTGACTGAAGCTTTCTTT. Residues: CASSQGGQGVTEAFF. This rearrangement joins TRBV4-1 to TRBJ1-1; 8 bases are a match to TRBD1. From germline, CDR1 is MGHRA and CDR2 YSYEKL. J was trimmed by 5 bases and V by 3 bases; bases with no gene match: 8. This CDR3 comprises 15 residues.

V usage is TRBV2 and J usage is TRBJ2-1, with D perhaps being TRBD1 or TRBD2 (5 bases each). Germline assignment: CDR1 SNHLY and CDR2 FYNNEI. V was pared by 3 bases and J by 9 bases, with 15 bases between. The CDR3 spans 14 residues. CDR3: CASSEGWGSGEQFF. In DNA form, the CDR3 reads TGTGCCAGCAGTGAGGGTTGGGGGTCAGGTGAGCAGTTCTTC.

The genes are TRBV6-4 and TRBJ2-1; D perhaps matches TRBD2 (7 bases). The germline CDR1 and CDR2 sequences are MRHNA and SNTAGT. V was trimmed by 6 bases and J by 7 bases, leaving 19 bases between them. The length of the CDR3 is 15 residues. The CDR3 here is CASSVGGVESNEQFF. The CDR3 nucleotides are TGTGCCAGCAGCGTAGGGGGGGTTGAAAGTAATGAGCAGTTCTTC.

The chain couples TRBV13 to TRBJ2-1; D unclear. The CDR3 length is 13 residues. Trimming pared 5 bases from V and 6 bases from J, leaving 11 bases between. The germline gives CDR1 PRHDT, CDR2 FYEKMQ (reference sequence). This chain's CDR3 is CASSPRMANEQFF. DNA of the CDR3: TGTGCCAGCAGCCCCCGCATGGCCAATGAGCAGTTCTTC.

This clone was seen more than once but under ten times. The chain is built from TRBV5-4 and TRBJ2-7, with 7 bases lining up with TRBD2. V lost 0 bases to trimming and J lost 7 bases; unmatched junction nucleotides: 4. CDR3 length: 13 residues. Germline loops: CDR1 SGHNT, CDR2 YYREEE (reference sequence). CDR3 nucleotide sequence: TGTGCCAGCAGCTTGGATTTGGGGGGGGAGCAGTACTTC. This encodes CASSLDLGGEQYF.

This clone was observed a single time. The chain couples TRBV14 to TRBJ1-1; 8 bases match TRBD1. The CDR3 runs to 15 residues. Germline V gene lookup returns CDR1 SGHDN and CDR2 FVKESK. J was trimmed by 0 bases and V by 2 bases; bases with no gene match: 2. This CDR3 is CASSQQGALNTEAFF. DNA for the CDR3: TGTGCCAGCAGCCAACAGGGGGCCCTGAACACTGAAGCTTTCTTT.

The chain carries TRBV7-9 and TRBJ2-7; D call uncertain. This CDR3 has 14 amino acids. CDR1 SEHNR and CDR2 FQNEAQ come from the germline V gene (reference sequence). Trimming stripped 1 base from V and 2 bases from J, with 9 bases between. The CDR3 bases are TGTGCCAGCAGCTTAGGGGCAGCGCCCTACGAGCAGTACTTC. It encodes CASSLGAAPYEQYF.

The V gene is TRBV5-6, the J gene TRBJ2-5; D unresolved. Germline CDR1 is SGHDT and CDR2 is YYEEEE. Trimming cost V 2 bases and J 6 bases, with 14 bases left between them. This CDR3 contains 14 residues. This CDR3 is CASSLVGSRKTQYF. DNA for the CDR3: TGTGCCAGCAGCTTAGTTGGTTCCCGGAAGACCCAGTACTTC.

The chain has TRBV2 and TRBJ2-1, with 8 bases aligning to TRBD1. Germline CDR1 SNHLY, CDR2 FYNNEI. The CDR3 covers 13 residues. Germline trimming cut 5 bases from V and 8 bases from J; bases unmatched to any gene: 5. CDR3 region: CASSLDRVDEQFF. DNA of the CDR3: TGTGCCAGCAGTTTGGACAGGGTCGATGAGCAGTTCTTC.

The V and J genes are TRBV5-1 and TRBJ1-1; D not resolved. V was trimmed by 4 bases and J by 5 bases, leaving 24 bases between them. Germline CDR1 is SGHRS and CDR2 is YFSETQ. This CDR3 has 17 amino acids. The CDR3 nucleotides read TGCGCCAGCAGCCCTCTAGGGCAGAGGTCAATAGGTACTGAAGCTTTCTTT. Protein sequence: CASSPLGQRSIGTEAFF.

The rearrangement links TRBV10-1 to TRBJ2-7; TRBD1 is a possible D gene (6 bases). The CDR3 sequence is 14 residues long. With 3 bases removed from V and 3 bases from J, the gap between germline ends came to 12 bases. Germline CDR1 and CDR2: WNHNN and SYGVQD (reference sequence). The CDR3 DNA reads TGCGCCAGCAGTGAAGGGGGACAAGTCTACGAGCAGTACTTC. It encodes CASSEGGQVYEQYF.

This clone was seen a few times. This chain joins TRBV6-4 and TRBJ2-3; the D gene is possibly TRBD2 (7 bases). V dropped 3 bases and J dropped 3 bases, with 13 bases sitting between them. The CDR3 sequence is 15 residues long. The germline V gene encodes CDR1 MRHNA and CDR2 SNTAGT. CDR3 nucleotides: TGTGCCAGCAGTGATTCGGCGGGGGCTACAGATACGCAGTATTTT. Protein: CASSDSAGATDTQYF.

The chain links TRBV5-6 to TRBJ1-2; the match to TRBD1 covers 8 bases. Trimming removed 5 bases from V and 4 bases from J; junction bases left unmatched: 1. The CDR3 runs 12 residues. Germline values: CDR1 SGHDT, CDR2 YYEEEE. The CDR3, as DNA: TGTGCCAGCAGGACAGGGGTCTATGGCTACACCTTC. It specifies CASRTGVYGYTF.

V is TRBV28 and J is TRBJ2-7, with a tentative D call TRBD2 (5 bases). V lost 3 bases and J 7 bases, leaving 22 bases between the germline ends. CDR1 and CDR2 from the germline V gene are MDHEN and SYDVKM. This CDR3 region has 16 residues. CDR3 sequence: CASSLPRTHFTGEQYF. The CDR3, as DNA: TGTGCCAGCAGTTTGCCCCGAACCCACTTCACGGGGGAGCAGTACTTC. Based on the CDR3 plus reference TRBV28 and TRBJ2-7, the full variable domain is DVKVTQSSRYLVKRTGEKVFLECVQDMDHENMFWYRQDPGLGLRLIYFSYDVKMKEKGDIPEGYSVSREKKERFSLILESASTNQTSMYLCASSLPRTHFTGEQYFGPGTRLTVT.

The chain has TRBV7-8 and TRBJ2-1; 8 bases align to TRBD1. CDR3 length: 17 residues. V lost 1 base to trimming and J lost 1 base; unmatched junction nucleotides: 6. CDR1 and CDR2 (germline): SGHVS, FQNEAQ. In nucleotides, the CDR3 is TGTGCCAGCAGCTTAGGACGGGACAGGACGTCCTACAATGAGCAGTTCTTC. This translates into CASSLGRDRTSYNEQFF. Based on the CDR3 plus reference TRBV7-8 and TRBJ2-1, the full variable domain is GAGVSQSPRYKVAKRGQDVALRCDPISGHVSLFWYQQALGQGPEFLTYFQNEAQLDKSGLPSDRFFAERPEGSVSTLKIQRTQQEDSAVYLCASSLGRDRTSYNEQFFGPGTRLTVL.

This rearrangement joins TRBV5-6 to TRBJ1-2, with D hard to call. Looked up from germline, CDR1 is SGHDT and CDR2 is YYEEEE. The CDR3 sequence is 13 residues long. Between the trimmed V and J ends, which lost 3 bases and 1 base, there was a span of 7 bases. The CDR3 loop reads CASSSRSNYGYTF. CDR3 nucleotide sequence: TGTGCCAGCAGCTCCAGGAGTAACTATGGCTACACCTTC.

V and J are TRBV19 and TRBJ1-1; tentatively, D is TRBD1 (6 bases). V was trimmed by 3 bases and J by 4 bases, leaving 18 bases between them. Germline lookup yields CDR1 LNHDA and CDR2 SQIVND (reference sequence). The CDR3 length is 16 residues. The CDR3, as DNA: TGTGCCAGTAGTATGCTGGACAGCTTATCCTCCACTGAAGCTTTCTTT. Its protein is CASSMLDSLSSTEAFF.

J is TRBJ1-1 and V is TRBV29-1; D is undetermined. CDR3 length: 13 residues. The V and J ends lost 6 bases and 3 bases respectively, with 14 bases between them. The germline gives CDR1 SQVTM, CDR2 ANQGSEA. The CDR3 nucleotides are TGCAGCGTGGCCAAGGAGTCCCACACTGAAGCTTTCTTT. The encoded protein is CSVAKESHTEAFF. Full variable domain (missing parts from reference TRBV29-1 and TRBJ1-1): SAVISQKPSRDICQRGTSLTIQCQVDSQVTMMFWYRQQPGQSLTLIATANQGSEATYESGFVIDKFPISRPNLTFSTLTVSNMSPEDSSIYLCSVAKESHTEAFFGQGTRLTVV.

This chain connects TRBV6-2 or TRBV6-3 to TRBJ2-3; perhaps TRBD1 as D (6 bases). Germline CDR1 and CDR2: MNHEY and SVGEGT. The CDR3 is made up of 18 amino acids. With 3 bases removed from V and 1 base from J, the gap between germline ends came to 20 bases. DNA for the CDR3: TGTGCCAGCAGTTATCCCCAAGGGACACAGCACGGCACAGATACGCAGTATTTT. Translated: CASSYPQGTQHGTDTQYF.

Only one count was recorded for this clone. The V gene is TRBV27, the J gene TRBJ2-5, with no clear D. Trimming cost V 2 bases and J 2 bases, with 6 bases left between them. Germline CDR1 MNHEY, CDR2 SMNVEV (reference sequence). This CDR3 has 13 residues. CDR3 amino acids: CASSLPGQETQYF. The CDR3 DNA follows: TGTGCCAGCAGTTTACCCGGACAAGAGACCCAGTACTTC.

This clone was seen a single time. The DNA for the CDR3 is TGCGCCAGCAGCTTAATCGGACGGCTTAACTATGGCTACACCTTC. This translates into CASSLIGRLNYGYTF. The chain links TRBV5-1 to TRBJ1-2; D unresolved. The CDR3 length is 15 residues. V gave up 2 bases and J gave up 1 base, with 12 bases separating them. CDR1 SGHRS and CDR2 YFSETQ come from the germline V gene.

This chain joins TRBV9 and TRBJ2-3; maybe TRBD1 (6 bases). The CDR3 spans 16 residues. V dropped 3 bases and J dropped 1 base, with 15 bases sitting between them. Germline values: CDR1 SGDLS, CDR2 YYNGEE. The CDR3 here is CASSDRTGFGTDTQYF. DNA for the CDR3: TGTGCCAGCAGCGACCGAACAGGGTTCGGCACAGATACGCAGTATTTT.

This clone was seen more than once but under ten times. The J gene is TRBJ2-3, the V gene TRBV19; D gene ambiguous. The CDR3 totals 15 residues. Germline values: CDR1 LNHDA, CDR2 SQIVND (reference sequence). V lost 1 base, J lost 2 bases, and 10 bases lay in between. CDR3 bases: TGTGCCAGTAGTATAGGACTGGGGTTCACAGATACGCAGTATTTT. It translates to CASSIGLGFTDTQYF.

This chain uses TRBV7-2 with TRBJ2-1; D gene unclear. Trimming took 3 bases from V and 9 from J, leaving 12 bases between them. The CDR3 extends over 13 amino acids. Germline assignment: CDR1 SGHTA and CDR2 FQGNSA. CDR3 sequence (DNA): TGTGCCAGCAGCTTCCCACTGGAACCTGAGCAGTTCTTC. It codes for CASSFPLEPEQFF.

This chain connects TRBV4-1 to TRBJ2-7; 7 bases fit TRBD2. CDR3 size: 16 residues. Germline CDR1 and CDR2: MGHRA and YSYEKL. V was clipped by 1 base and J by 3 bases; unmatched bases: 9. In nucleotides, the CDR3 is TGCGCCAGCAGCCAAGCATGGTTGGGAGGGGTCTACGAGCAGTACTTC. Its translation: CASSQAWLGGVYEQYF.